These 23 T cell receptor beta chains share one sample of origin, sequenced in a study of monozygotic twins with inflammatory bowel disease (dated by TCRdb to between 2019 and 2020). Receptors were amplified or captured by 5' RACE. The listed sequencing device is Illumina HiSeq 2500. The reads went through TCRdb reprocessing, and each CDR3 protein sequence gets one entry with no DNA. The sample table includes 95,000 to 110,000 distinct CDR3 sequences. The ten largest clones add up to around 1.9% of the sample. What was sequenced was blood. These receptors were obtained from a human donor with ulcerative colitis or Crohn's disease, or a healthy co-twin of an affected twin (not recorded which).

V usage is TRBV6-5 and J usage is TRBJ2-1; TCRdb outputs TRBD1, but without DNA this stays unchecked. Germline-derived CDR1 and CDR2 are MNHEY and SVGAGI. This CDR3 region has 13 residues. CDR3: CAIGQGASNEQFF.

The chain has TRBV15 and TRBJ2-6; the TCRdb D gene call, TRBD1, has no DNA to confirm it. Germline V gene data show CDR1 as LNHNV and CDR2 as YYDKDF (reference sequence). The length of the CDR3 is 15 residues. The CDR3 protein is CATSRGQGIANVLTF.

The V and J genes are TRBV18 and TRBJ2-5. The CDR3 covers 11 residues. CDR1 and CDR2 from the germline V gene are KGHSH and LQKENI. The CDR3 protein is CASSPGETQYF.

This chain joins TRBV18 and TRBJ2-1; TCRdb returns TRBD1, unconfirmable since there is no DNA. Per germline, CDR1 KGHSH and CDR2 LQKENI. The CDR3 sequence is 17 residues long. The CDR3: CASSPPKGQGANNEQFF.

The chain employs TRBV6-1 and TRBJ1-2; TCRdb selects TRBD1, and the lack of DNA leaves this call unchecked. This CDR3 region has 14 residues. The V gene's germline CDR1 is MNHNS and CDR2 SASEGT. CDR3 amino acids: CASREIRGLYGYTF.

V is TRBV7-9 and J is TRBJ2-1; as DNA is missing, the TRBD1 call by TCRdb cannot be tested. Germline V gene data show CDR1 as SEHNR and CDR2 as FQNEAQ (reference sequence). This CDR3 region has 14 residues. The CDR3 loop is CASSTRTGNDEQFF.

V and J are TRBV28 and TRBJ2-2; TCRdb calls TRBD1, which cannot be checked without DNA. Germline-derived CDR1 and CDR2 are MDHEN and SYDVKM. This CDR3 is 16 amino acids long. CDR3 residues: CASSQTGTANTGELFF.

The chain combines TRBV20-1 with TRBJ1-3; TCRdb picks TRBD1, but there is no DNA to check that call. This CDR3 region has 15 residues. CDR1 and CDR2 (germline): DFQATT, SNEGSKA (reference sequence). The CDR3 reads CSARPVDRVANTIYF.

The V gene is TRBV20-1, the J gene TRBJ2-6; TCRdb returns TRBD2, unconfirmable since there is no DNA. The CDR3 extends over 18 amino acids. From germline, CDR1 is DFQATT and CDR2 SNEGSKA (reference sequence). This chain's CDR3 is CSASLPSGRASGANVLTF.

The chain joins TRBV7-2 to TRBJ1-5; the TRBD1 assignment by TCRdb is unverifiable without DNA. The germline V gene encodes CDR1 SGHTA and CDR2 FQGNSA. The CDR3 length is 15 residues. The CDR3 spells CASSFTGTGDQPQHF.

V gene TRBV7-2 combines with J gene TRBJ2-7; TCRdb proposes TRBD1, but this gene call is untestable without DNA. CDR1 is SGHTA, CDR2 FQGNSA, per germline. The CDR3 contains 16 residues. The CDR3 loop reads CASSSMSGQGSYEQYF.

The chain links TRBV4-3 to TRBJ2-7. Germline V gene data show CDR1 as LGHNA and CDR2 as YSLEER. The CDR3 totals 15 residues. The CDR3 spells CASSHFGGSSYEQYF.

The chain employs TRBV12-3 or TRBV12-4 and TRBJ1-4. The CDR3 runs 15 residues. The CDR3 protein is CASRVLGTPSEKLFF.

The CDR3 protein is CASSRGENPSYEQYF. J is TRBJ2-7 and V is TRBV13. In germline, CDR1 is PRHDT, CDR2 FYEKMQ (reference sequence). This CDR3 comprises 15 residues.

V gene TRBV6-1 combines with J gene TRBJ2-7. The CDR3 runs to 12 residues. The germline V gene has CDR1 MNHNS and CDR2 SASEGT. CDR3 protein: CASSENMGLQYF.

The genes are TRBV9 and TRBJ2-7; the D call from TCRdb, TRBD1, cannot be confirmed without DNA. The CDR3 covers 15 residues. Per the germline V gene, CDR1 is SGDLS and CDR2 is YYNGEE. Here the CDR3 reads CASSVSGTQLREQYF. Full variable domain (outside the CDR3, taken from reference TRBV9 and TRBJ2-7): DSGVTQTPKHLITATGQRVTLRCSPRSGDLSVYWYQQSLDQGLQFLIQYYNGEERAKGNILERFSAQQFPDLHSELNLSSLELGDSALYFCASSVSGTQLREQYFGPGTRLTVT.

This chain connects TRBV30 to TRBJ1-1; TCRdb's D call of TRBD1 is untestable without DNA. The length of the CDR3 is 12 residues. Germline values: CDR1 GTSNPN, CDR2 SVGIG (reference sequence). The chain's CDR3 is CAWDRQGTEAFF.

The rearrangement uses TRBV19 and TRBJ2-1; TCRdb returns TRBD2, unconfirmable since there is no DNA. Germline assignment: CDR1 LNHDA and CDR2 SQIVND (reference sequence). This CDR3 spans 16 amino acids. CDR3 sequence: CASTRSGLAGGDEQFF. Full variable domain (remainder filled in from reference TRBV19 and TRBJ2-1): DGGITQSPKYLFRKEGQNVTLSCEQNLNHDAMYWYRQDPGQGLRLIYYSQIVNDFQKGDIAEGYSVSREKKESFPLTVTSAQKNPTAFYLCASTRSGLAGGDEQFFGPGTRLTVL.

The CDR3 loop is CASSPVATFQGETQYF. The genes are TRBV5-1 and TRBJ2-5; the D call of TRBD1 rests on TCRdb alone, since no DNA is present to check it. This CDR3 comprises 16 residues. The germline V gene has CDR1 SGHRS and CDR2 YFSETQ.

V gene TRBV20-1 combines with J gene TRBJ2-1; TCRdb designates TRBD2, a call that cannot be tested without DNA. This CDR3 has 14 residues. Per germline, CDR1 DFQATT and CDR2 SNEGSKA (reference sequence). Here the CDR3 reads CSALGLAGEDEQFF.

The V gene is TRBV7-9, the J gene TRBJ2-1; lacking DNA, the TRBD2 call made by TCRdb goes unchecked. The V gene's germline CDR1 is SEHNR and CDR2 FQNEAQ (reference sequence). There are 15 residues in the CDR3. This CDR3 reads CASSPLAGAYNEQFF.

J is TRBJ2-7 and V is TRBV7-9. Germline CDR1 is SEHNR and CDR2 is FQNEAQ (reference sequence). This CDR3 has 14 amino acids. The CDR3 reads CASSSHGRGYEQYF.

V usage is TRBV14 and J usage is TRBJ2-1; TCRdb picks TRBD2, but there is no DNA to check that call. The germline V gene encodes CDR1 SGHDN and CDR2 FVKESK. This CDR3 has 15 residues. The chain's CDR3 is CASSRSRQSYNEQFF.